The 5 T cell receptor beta chains given below trace back to one sample, sequenced in a study of immune characteristics of hereditary and idiopathic chronic pancreatitis. Chronic pancreatitis tissue was collected during total pancreatectomy with islet autotransplantation. The data were produced by immunoSEQ multiplex PCR, yet TCRdb's version contains in-frame clones alone and is incomplete. The sample yields 9,000 to 10,000 clones, 70% to 80% seen once. Sequencing was carried out using pancreas tissue with idiopathic chronic pancreatitis. All receptors derive from a human donor with chronic pancreatitis.

V and J are TRBV24-1 and TRBJ2-1; 10 nucleotides align to TRBD2. Germline values: CDR1 KGHDR, CDR2 SFDVKD. CDR3 size: 16 residues. Trimming removed 2 bases from V and 9 bases from J; junction bases left unmatched: 9. CDR3 nucleotides: TGTGCCACCAGTGATTCGGGGAGCGGGGGGGAGTCTGAGCAGTTCTTC. This codes for CATSDSGSGGESEQFF.

V gene TRBV7-9 combines with J gene TRBJ2-1; 9 bases match TRBD1. J lost 10 bases, V lost 4 bases, and 2 bases had no gene match. Germline CDR1 is SEHNR and CDR2 is FQNEAQ (reference sequence). CDR3 length equals 12 residues. Here the CDR3 reads CASSYRGHEQFF. In nucleotides, the CDR3 is TGTGCCAGCAGCTACAGGGGGCACGAGCAGTTCTTC.

V gene TRBV14 combines with J gene TRBJ1-2; D ambiguous. CDR1 is SGHDN and CDR2 is FVKESK in the germline V gene. The CDR3 runs to 13 residues. V was trimmed by 1 base and J by 4 bases, leaving 7 bases between them. CDR3 sequence (DNA): TGTGCCAGCAGCCAAGTAAGTATCTATGGCTACACCTTC. Translating it yields CASSQVSIYGYTF.

The chain joins TRBV7-9 to TRBJ2-4; 8 nucleotides align to TRBD2. V lost 5 bases to trimming and J lost 0 bases; unmatched junction nucleotides: 3. CDR3 size: 15 residues. Germline loops: CDR1 SEHNR, CDR2 FQNEAQ (reference sequence). The CDR3 reads CASSPGGRAKNIQYF. For the CDR3, the DNA is TGTGCCAGCAGCCCGGGAGGGAGAGCCAAAAACATTCAGTACTTC.

This clone was seen only a few times. The V gene is TRBV4-3, the J gene TRBJ1-4, with 9 bases matching TRBD1. V lost 0 bases and J lost 2; bases outside the gene matches: 10. In germline, CDR1 is LGHNA, CDR2 YSLEER. The CDR3 runs to 19 residues. CDR3 region: CASSQDAGGQGLTNEKLFF. CDR3 in DNA: TGCGCCAGCAGCCAAGATGCGGGAGGACAGGGGTTGACTAATGAAAAACTGTTTTTT.